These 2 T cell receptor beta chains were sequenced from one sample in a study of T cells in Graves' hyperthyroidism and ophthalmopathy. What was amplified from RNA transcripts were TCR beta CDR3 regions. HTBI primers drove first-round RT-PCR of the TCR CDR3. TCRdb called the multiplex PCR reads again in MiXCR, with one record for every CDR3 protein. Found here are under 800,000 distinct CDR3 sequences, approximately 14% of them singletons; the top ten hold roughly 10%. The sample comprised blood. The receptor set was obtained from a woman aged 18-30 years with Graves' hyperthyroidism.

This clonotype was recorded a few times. The CDR3 is CSVGTGWTGELFF. In nucleotides, the CDR3 is TGCAGCGTTGGGACAGGGTGGACCGGGGAGCTGTTTTTT. The chain recombines TRBV29-1 with TRBJ2-2, with 8 positions matching TRBD1. J was trimmed by 5 bases and V by 4 bases; bases with no gene match: 3. Germline V CDR1 and CDR2: SQVTM, ANQGSEA. The length of the CDR3 is 13 residues.

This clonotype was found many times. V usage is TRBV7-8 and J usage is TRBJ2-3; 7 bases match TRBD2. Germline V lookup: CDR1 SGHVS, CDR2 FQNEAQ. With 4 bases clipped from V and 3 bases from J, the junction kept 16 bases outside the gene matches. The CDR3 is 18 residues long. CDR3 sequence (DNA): TGTGCCAGCAGCTCGAACCCCTTGACTAGCACCCTGACAGATACGCAGTATTTT. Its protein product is CASSSNPLTSTLTDTQYF.